The 10 T cell receptor beta chains reported below all come from one sample, sequenced in a study of follicular helper T cells after annual influenza vaccination. Assay used: immunoSEQ multiplex PCR; TCRdb lists only in-frame clones, some missing. Among about 14,000 clones listed, 65% to 85% were seen once. This sample's time point: 2015-2016 season, pre-vaccination. Sequencing was performed on CXCR5- memory CD4+ T cells sorted from blood, taken on the day of influenza vaccination. Receptors originate from an adult who received the influenza vaccine.

This chain joins TRBV18 and TRBJ2-5; D uncertain. Per germline, CDR1 KGHSH and CDR2 LQKENI. V lost 1 base and J lost 5, with 8 bases in between. The CDR3 runs to 13 residues. The CDR3 protein is CASSPRPMETQYF. The CDR3 DNA reads TGTGCCAGCTCACCACGCCCGATGGAGACCCAGTACTTC.

The chain combines TRBV5-1 with TRBJ1-2, with TRBD1 matching over 8 bases. Germline V lookup: CDR1 SGHRS, CDR2 YFSETQ. This CDR3 region has 14 residues. V gave up 0 bases and J gave up 6 bases; unmatched junction bases: 4. The CDR3 DNA reads TGCGCCAGCAGCTTGGCCCAGACAGGGGATGGCTACACCTTC. Translation gives CASSLAQTGDGYTF. Complete variable domain (other parts from reference TRBV5-1 and TRBJ1-2): KAGVTQTPRYLIKTRGQQVTLSCSPISGHRSVSWYQQTPGQGLQFLFEYFSETQRNKGNFPGRFSGRQFSNSRSEMNVSTLELGDSALYLCASSLAQTGDGYTFGSGTRLTVV.

The rearrangement links TRBV5-6 to TRBJ1-3, with 10 bases identical to TRBD1. Germline V lookup: CDR1 SGHDT, CDR2 YYEEEE. The junction had 4 bases not matched to a gene; V was cut back by 2 bases and J by 2 bases. The CDR3 loop spans 16 amino acids. The CDR3 loop is CASSLLGQGAGNTIYF. The CDR3 bases are TGTGCCAGCAGCTTATTAGGACAGGGGGCTGGAAACACCATATATTTT.

This chain joins TRBV7-2 and TRBJ2-3, with unresolved D. In germline, CDR1 is SGHTA, CDR2 FQGNSA. V was pared by 5 bases and J by 4 bases, with 10 bases between. This CDR3 spans 13 amino acids. CDR3 in DNA: TGTGCCAGCAGCACCTACTATTCAGATACGCAGTATTTT. Translation gives CASSTYYSDTQYF.

The gene calls are TRBV9 and TRBJ2-3; tentatively, D is TRBD2 (6 bases). This CDR3 is built from 15 residues. Trimming pared 4 bases from V and 6 bases from J, leaving 18 bases between. Germline V CDR1 and CDR2: SGDLS, YYNGEE. The CDR3 reads CASSPTPAGGDTQYF. The CDR3 bases are TGTGCCAGCAGCCCCACCCCAGCGGGTGGCGATACGCAGTATTTT.

The chain uses TRBV6-5 and TRBJ2-2, with 9 bases that match TRBD1. The CDR3 is 14 amino acids. V gave up 8 bases and J gave up 7 bases; unmatched junction bases: 8. The germline V gene encodes CDR1 MNHEY and CDR2 SVGAGI. CDR3 residues: CASLGTGSGGELFF. The DNA of the CDR3 is TGTGCCAGCCTGGGGACAGGGTCGGGCGGGGAGCTGTTTTTT.

The gene calls are TRBV7-2 and TRBJ2-2, with TRBD2 identical over 10 bases. CDR1 and CDR2 from the germline V gene are SGHTA and FQGNSA. CDR3 length: 17 amino acids. Trimming removed 1 base from V and 7 bases from J; junction bases left unmatched: 9. The CDR3 DNA is TGTGCCAGCAGCTTAGAAGGCCTAGCGGGGGAGGTCGGGGAGCTGTTTTTT. Amino acid sequence: CASSLEGLAGEVGELFF.

The chain uses TRBV6-6 and TRBJ2-3; D not resolved. Trimming took off 3 bases at V and 6 bases at J, with 7 bases between the two ends. This CDR3 contains 12 residues. Germline V gives CDR1 MNHNY, CDR2 SVGAGI (reference sequence). CDR3 nucleotide sequence: TGTGCCAGCAGTTATTGGGCGGATACGCAGTATTTT. The encoded protein is CASSYWADTQYF.

The chain joins TRBV6-1 to TRBJ2-7; D is tentatively TRBD1 or TRBD2 (5 bases each). The V end lost 4 bases, the J end lost 2 bases, and 15 bases lay between the germline ends. The CDR3 is made up of 15 amino acids. Per germline, CDR1 MNHNS and CDR2 SASEGT. The CDR3 coding sequence is TGTGCCAGCAGTGGTCACCGGGACGGGACCTACGAGCAGTACTTC. Its translation: CASSGHRDGTYEQYF.

This clone was seen a handful of times. This CDR3 is missing its conserved last phenylalanine or tryptophan, likely due to a read error. The limits of the CDR3 on the DNA are not certain, so only TCRdb's listed CDR3 is given. The genes are TRBV2 and TRBJ2-7; whether TRBD1, the table's D call, matches the DNA was not checked. The CDR3 comprises 12 residues, both ends counted. CDR1 and CDR2 (germline): SNHLY, FYNNEI. The CDR3 protein is CASSEAQAAIYL.